The entry below gives a single TCR beta chain sequence along with its context. The antigen it recognizes is unknown. Base qualities are not at hand, and no much larger clone is one base apart. V loses 4 bases, J loses 1 base, and the germline ends lie 10 bases apart. Taken from the germline V gene (reference sequence), the CDR1 and CDR2 loops are LGHDT and YNNKEL. Measured from the cysteine to the phenylalanine, the CDR3 is 14 residues long. Only the CDR3 part of the read is kept: 42 bases, read in frame from the first base. The data derive from a study of T cell responses to AZD1222 COVID-19 vaccine (dated by TCRdb to the early 2020s). At the level of the whole study: A total of approximately 230 trial participants underwent TCR sequencing, of whom around 200 received two doses of AZD1222 and about 25 received two doses of the MenACWY control vaccine. Enrollment into the trials was organized by age into subgroups of 18-55, 56-69 and 70-plus years, and those subgroups contained roughly 150, 30 and 60 TCR-sequenced participants, respectively.

The time point label of this sample denotes: baseline before first vaccination. Explained via the paper, the treatment or condition label denotes: meningococcal conjugate vaccine given as trial control. Vaccinee samples came from UK trials COV001 and COV002, including a single-blind randomized controlled phase 2/3 trial of AZD1222 (ChAdOx1 nCoV-19) in healthy adults. For TCRbeta chain sequencing, PBMC samples were collected from trial participants at day 0 and at day 28 after the second dose. Findings and caveats that apply to the study as a whole: Spike-specific TCR breadth and depth rose significantly after two AZD1222 doses compared with day 0 and with MenACWY recipients. Most participants were white British and females outnumbered males, and the authors suggested that clonal diversity may have been underestimated. Epitopes outside the regions mutated in the B.1.351 and B.1.1.7 variants were reportedly recognized by nearly half of the unique spike-specific TCRs. Conclusions about previously exposed vaccinees are limited, since just five or six AZD1222 recipients were seropositive for SARS-CoV-2 at baseline. Because no samples from the day 14 peak response were available, repertoires could be characterized only after the peak T cell response. Vaccine-associated CD4 TCRs spanned the whole spike protein, with dominant responses in regions 160-218 and 743-854. The 56-69-year group was small, and its depth increase did not reach significance, likely because of low power.

The CDR3 regions of human TCRbeta chains were subjected to immunosequencing. In the source study's methods: Repertoire TCRs were matched against a reference library of SARS-CoV-2-specific TCRs generated with the MIRA antigen-specificity platform. Breadth was defined as the fraction of unique TCRs that were SARS-CoV-2-associated, and depth was defined as the fraction of total T cells that were SARS-CoV-2-associated. Using the MIRA data, each spike-specific TCR was mapped to the spike region that the TCR reacts to and placed in a CD4 or CD8 class. Log10-transformed breadth and depth values were compared by one-way ANOVA with Sidak's multiple comparisons tests. TCRdb obtained this table from immuneACCESS and retained in-frame rearrangements with V and J assigned. These tables miss some clones; where compared with another copy, unresolved V genes account for less than half of the shortfall, and the remainder is unexplained. The V and J calls and clone size were taken over from that table, and D and trimming were inferred from the DNA. Within this sample are around 88,000 clones, with roughly nine tenths of them counted one time only. Of the sample, approximately 2.8% is held by the ten largest clones.

The chain uses TRBV3-1 (or the pseudogene TRBV3-2) and TRBJ2-5; the D gene is tentatively TRBD1 or TRBD2, each matching 7 bases. The sample in question was peripheral blood, obtained on day 0 of MenACWY control vaccination. This receptor was identified in an adult in good health. The CDR3 region reads CASSPGGGQETQYF. The DNA sequence is given as TGTGCCAGCAGCCCAGGGGGGGGCCAAGAGACCCAGTACTTC.